This T cell receptor beta chain was found in a study of response to subunit inactivated influenza vaccine. MiXCR, run by TCRdb on the RT-PCR reads, gives a single entry per CDR3 protein. This sample has 600,000 to 700,000 distinct CDR3 sequences, with about 14% found just once. This CDR3 spans 15 amino acids. V shed 0 bases and J shed 3 bases, with 11 bases lying between them. The V gene's germline CDR1 is MGHRA and CDR2 YSYEKL. Study outcomes and limitations: Each seasonal influenza vaccination recruits few new T cells, the authors suggested.

This clonotype was seen repeatedly, ten times or more. As yet, its antigen is unknown. The sequence was collected from a man in his forties or fifties who received an inactivated influenza vaccine. This sample comprised PBMCs from blood, obtained 14 days before vaccination. This chain uses TRBV4-1 with TRBJ2-5, with no clear D. CDR3 in amino acids: CASSQDQWREETQYF. The DNA of the CDR3 is TGCGCCAGCAGCCAAGATCAATGGCGAGAAGAGACCCAGTACTTC.